This T cell receptor (beta chain) was sequenced for a study of Graves' ophthalmopathy and Graves' hyperthyroidism. Study-wide background: Peripheral blood samples were taken at initial diagnosis, before any treatment.

RNA transcripts provided the template for amplifying TCR beta CDR3 regions. An initial RT-PCR round employing HTBI primers preceded a second-round multiplex PCR. TCRdb analysed the multiplex PCR reads with MiXCR anew, one entry per CDR3 protein. The sample shows hundreds of thousands of distinct CDR3 sequences, approximately 40% of them seen only once. This CDR3 is 15 amino acids long. The germline V gene encodes CDR1 SGDLS and CDR2 YYNGEE. The ends were cut back, 1 base at V and 0 bases at J, with 8 bases in the middle. This clonotype has a handful of counts. Its specificity is unknown. Notes on the study in general: Distinction of ophthalmopathy from stable hyperthyroidism by a 13-signature model reached roughly 87% sensitivity and more than 65% specificity.

Moderately to severely active ophthalmopathy under 3 months, CAS at least 3, NOSPECS at least 4. In this cohort, patients with other autoimmune diseases, uncontrolled infections, pregnancy or lactation were excluded. The origin of this receptor is an adult man with Graves' ophthalmopathy. The chain joins TRBV9 to TRBJ1-3; D perhaps matches TRBD1 (5 bases). The sequenced material came from peripheral blood. The CDR3 spells CASSVQGTSGNTIYF. CDR3 coding DNA: TGTGCCAGCAGCGTACAGGGTACCTCTGGAAACACCATATATTTT.